The entry that follows covers one TCR beta chain sequence. The antigen remains undetermined. V was pared by 4 bases and J by 7 bases, with 23 bases between. This CDR3 is built from 16 residues. CDR1 is SGHTS, CDR2 YDEGEE, per germline. This specimen comes from a study of shared clonotypes between healthy human individuals. General study points: An expected dependence of interdonor clonotype sharing on sequencing depth was noted. Non-shared clonotypes displayed generation probabilities falling below those of clonotypes present in all four donors.

The assay was run at deep level. Each subset's genomic DNA was shared equally among a number of immunoSEQ plates. Libraries were prepared by immunoSEQ multiplex PCR; TCRdb keeps only in-frame clonotypes and omits some of them. The sample lists about 2.3 million clones; roughly 92% were seen once. The sequencing input was naive CD4+ T cells from PBMCs. Subset noted: CD45RA+ positively selected. The V and J genes are TRBV5-8 and TRBJ1-1, with a tentative D call TRBD1 (5 bases). The receptor comes from a man aged 18 to 30 in good health. Some clones in this sample may be carry-over from other donors' samples. CDR3 bases: TGTGCCAGCAGCGGTCGGCGGTCAGGGTCTAAGGTTGAAGCTTTCTTT. Protein sequence: CASSGRRSGSKVEAFF.